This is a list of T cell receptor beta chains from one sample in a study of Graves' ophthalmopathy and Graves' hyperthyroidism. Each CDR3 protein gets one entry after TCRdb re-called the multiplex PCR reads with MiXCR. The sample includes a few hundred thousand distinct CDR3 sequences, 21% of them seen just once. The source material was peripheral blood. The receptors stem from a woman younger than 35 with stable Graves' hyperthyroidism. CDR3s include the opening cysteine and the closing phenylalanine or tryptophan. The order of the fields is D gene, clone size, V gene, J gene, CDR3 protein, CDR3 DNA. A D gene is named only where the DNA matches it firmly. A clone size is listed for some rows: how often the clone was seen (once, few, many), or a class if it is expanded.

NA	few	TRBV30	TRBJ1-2	CALESAEVGYGYTF	TGTGCCTTGGAGTCTGCCGAAGTGGGCTATGGCTACACCTTC
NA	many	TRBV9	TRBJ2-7	CASSTGSRETYEQYF	TGTGCCAGCAGCACCGGTTCCCGGGAAACCTACGAGCAGTACTTC
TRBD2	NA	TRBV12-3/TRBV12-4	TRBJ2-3	CASRRGGTSTDTQYF	TGTGCCAGCAGGCGCGGGGGGACTAGCACAGATACGCAGTATTTT
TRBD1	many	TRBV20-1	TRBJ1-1	CSAEDRVNTEAFF	TGCAGTGCAGAAGACAGGGTGAACACTGAAGCTTTCTTT
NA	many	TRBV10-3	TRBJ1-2	CAISESGGESYGYTF	TGTGCCATCAGTGAGTCTGGAGGGGAAAGCTATGGCTACACCTTC
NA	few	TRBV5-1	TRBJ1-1	CASSLEAGLTEAFF	TGCGCCAGCAGCTTGGAGGCAGGGCTTACTGAAGCTTTCTTT
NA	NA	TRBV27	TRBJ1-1	CASKPGLSTEAFF	TGTGCCAGCAAGCCCGGGTTGAGCACTGAAGCTTTCTTT
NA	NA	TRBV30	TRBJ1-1	CAYGQLPSEAFF	TGTGCCTACGGACAGTTACCCTCTGAAGCTTTCTTT
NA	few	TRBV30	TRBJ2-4	CAWSVPKIAKNIQYF	TGTGCCTGGAGTGTACCTAAGATAGCCAAAAACATTCAGTACTTC
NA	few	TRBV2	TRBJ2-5	CASSGARAETQYF	TGTGCCAGCAGTGGAGCTAGGGCTGAGACCCAGTACTTC
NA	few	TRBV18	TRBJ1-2	CASSPRQVEGYTF	TGTGCCAGCTCACCACGACAGGTCGAGGGCTACACCTTC
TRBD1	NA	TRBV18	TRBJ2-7	CASSPWDRGYEQYF	TGTGCCAGCTCACCCTGGGACAGGGGTTACGAGCAGTACTTC
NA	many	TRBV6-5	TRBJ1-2	CASSSQGYDGYTF	TGTGCCAGCAGTTCACAGGGTTACGATGGCTACACCTTC
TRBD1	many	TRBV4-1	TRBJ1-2	CASRQGQGDSWYGYTF	TGCGCCAGCAGACAGGGACAGGGAGATTCATGGTATGGCTACACCTTC
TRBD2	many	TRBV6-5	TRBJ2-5	CASSYFAGAQETQYF	TGTGCCAGCAGTTACTTTGCGGGAGCCCAAGAGACCCAGTACTTC
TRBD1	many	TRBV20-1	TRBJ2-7	CSGGQGPYEQYF	TGCAGTGGGGGACAGGGCCCCTACGAGCAGTACTTC
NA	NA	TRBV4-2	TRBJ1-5	CASSPHTSWPQHF	TGTGCCAGCAGCCCCCACACGAGCTGGCCCCAGCATTTT
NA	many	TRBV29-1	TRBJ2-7	CSVLRVGASYYEQYF	TGCAGCGTCCTCCGGGTGGGGGCCTCGTATTACGAGCAGTACTTC
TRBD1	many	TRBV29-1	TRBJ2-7	CSVEVAGQGKMDEQYF	TGCAGCGTTGAAGTCGCTGGACAGGGGAAAATGGACGAGCAGTACTTC
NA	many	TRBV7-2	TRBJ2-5	CASSLRSGRGQTQYF	TGTGCCAGCAGCTTGAGGTCAGGGAGAGGACAGACCCAGTACTTC
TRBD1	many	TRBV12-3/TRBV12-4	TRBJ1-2	CASSRRTGKGYTF	TGTGCCAGCAGTAGAAGGACAGGGAAGGGCTACACCTTC
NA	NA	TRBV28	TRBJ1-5	CASYDPGYRSSNQPQHF	TGTGCCAGTTATGACCCAGGATACAGGTCGTCTAATCAGCCCCAGCATTTT
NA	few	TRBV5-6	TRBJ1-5	CASLLIGGRRISQPQHF	TGTGCCAGTCTCTTAATAGGGGGGAGACGTATAAGTCAGCCCCAGCATTTT
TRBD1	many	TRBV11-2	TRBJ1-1	CASSLVGTGDMNTEAFF	TGTGCCAGCAGCTTAGTGGGGACAGGGGACATGAACACTGAAGCTTTCTTT
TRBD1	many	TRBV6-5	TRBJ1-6	CASSYGDRAPIHGSPLHF	TGTGCCAGCAGTTACGGGGACAGGGCACCAATTCATGGTTCACCCCTCCACTTT
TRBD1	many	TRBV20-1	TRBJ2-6	CSARTGVWGRNSGANALTF	TGCAGTGCTAGAACAGGGGTATGGGGACGGAACTCTGGGGCCAACGCCCTGACTTTC
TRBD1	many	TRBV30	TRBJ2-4	CAWSTTTGDIQYF	TGTGCCTGGAGCACCACGACAGGGGATATTCAGTACTTC
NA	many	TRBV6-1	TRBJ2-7	CASSEALISQLNEQYF	TGTGCCAGCAGTGAAGCGCTGATTTCCCAGCTTAACGAGCAGTACTTC
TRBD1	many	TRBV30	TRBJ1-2	CAWSPGQGSYTF	TGTGCCTGGAGCCCGGGACAGGGTAGCTACACCTTC
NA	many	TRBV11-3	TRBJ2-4	CASSLGNEDSYLAKNIQYF	TGTGCCAGCAGCTTAGGCAACGAGGACAGTTATCTAGCCAAAAACATTCAGTACTTC
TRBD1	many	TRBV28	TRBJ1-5	CASSLLDRLNQPQHF	TGTGCCAGCAGTTTACTGGACAGGCTCAATCAGCCCCAGCATTTT
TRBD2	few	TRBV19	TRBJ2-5	CASKRASGVQETQYF	TGTGCCAGTAAACGGGCTAGCGGGGTTCAAGAGACCCAGTACTTC
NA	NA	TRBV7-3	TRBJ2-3	CASSLNPDTQYF	TGTGCCAGCAGCTTAAACCCCGATACGCAGTATTTT
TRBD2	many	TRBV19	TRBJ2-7	CASSPFRLAGARGEQYF	TGTGCCAGTTCTCCATTCCGACTAGCGGGGGCGCGTGGGGAGCAGTACTTC
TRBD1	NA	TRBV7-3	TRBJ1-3	CASSLQGQGSGNTIYF	TGTGCCAGCAGCTTACAGGGACAGGGTTCTGGAAACACCATATATTTT
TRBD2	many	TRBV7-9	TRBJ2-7	CASSLAGGVEQYF	TGTGCCAGCAGCTTAGCGGGAGGGGTTGAGCAGTACTTC
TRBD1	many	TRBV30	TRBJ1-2	CAWSMGTAYGYTF	TGTGCCTGGAGTATGGGGACAGCCTATGGCTACACCTTC
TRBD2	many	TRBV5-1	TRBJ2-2	CASSDLTSGNTGELFF	TGCGCCAGCAGTGATTTGACTAGCGGGAACACCGGGGAGCTGTTTTTT
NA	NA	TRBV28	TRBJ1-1	CASNPSKHTEAFF	TGTGCCAGCAATCCTAGTAAGCACACTGAAGCTTTCTTT
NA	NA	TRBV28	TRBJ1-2	CASSSPSPGRAPNYGYTF	TGTGCCAGCAGTTCACCCTCCCCCGGGAGGGCACCCAACTATGGCTACACCTTC
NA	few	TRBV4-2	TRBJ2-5	CASSQELGDYLQETQYF	TGTGCCAGCAGCCAAGAACTCGGGGATTATCTCCAAGAGACCCAGTACTTC
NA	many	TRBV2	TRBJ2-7	CASRVADYEQYF	TGTGCCAGCAGGGTGGCGGACTACGAGCAGTACTTC
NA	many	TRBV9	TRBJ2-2	CASSTNTGELFF	TGTGCCAGCAGTACCAACACCGGGGAGCTGTTTTTT
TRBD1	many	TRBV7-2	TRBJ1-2	CASSLSTGGEDGYTF	TGTGCCAGCAGCTTATCCACAGGGGGCGAGGATGGCTACACCTTC
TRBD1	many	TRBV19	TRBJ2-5	CASSNPGGASGETQYF	TGTGCCAGTAGTAACCCAGGGGGCGCCAGTGGAGAGACCCAGTACTTC
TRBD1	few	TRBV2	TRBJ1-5	CASSRTGGRVFSQPQHF	TGTGCCAGCAGTCGGACAGGGGGCCGGGTATTTAGTCAGCCCCAGCATTTT
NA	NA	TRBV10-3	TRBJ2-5	CAISDGGETQYF	TGTGCCATCAGTGATGGGGGCGAGACCCAGTACTTC
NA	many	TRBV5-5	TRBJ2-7	CASSLGINIDLYEQYF	TGTGCCAGCAGCTTGGGAATCAACATCGATCTCTACGAGCAGTACTTC
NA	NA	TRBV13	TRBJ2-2	CASSPVQGWTGELFF	TGTGCCAGCAGCCCCGTCCAGGGTTGGACCGGGGAGCTGTTTTTT
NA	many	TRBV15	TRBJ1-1	CATSRHWTEAFF	TGTGCCACCAGCCGACATTGGACTGAAGCTTTCTTT
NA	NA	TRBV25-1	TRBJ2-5	CASSPQGGLQTQYF	TGTGCCAGCAGTCCTCAGGGGGGTCTACAGACCCAGTACTTC
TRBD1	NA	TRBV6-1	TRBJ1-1	CASKGGTGFFF	TGTGCCAGCAAAGGCGGGACAGGGTTTTTCTTT
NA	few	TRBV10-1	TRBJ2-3	CASSDYYTDTQYF	TGCGCCAGCAGTGACTACTACACAGATACGCAGTATTTT
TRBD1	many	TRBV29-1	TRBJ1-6	CSVRDSLGSPLHF	TGCAGCGTTCGGGACAGTCTGGGATCACCCCTCCACTTT
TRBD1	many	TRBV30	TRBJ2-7	CAWDRDSYEQYF	TGTGCCTGGGACAGGGATTCCTACGAGCAGTACTTC